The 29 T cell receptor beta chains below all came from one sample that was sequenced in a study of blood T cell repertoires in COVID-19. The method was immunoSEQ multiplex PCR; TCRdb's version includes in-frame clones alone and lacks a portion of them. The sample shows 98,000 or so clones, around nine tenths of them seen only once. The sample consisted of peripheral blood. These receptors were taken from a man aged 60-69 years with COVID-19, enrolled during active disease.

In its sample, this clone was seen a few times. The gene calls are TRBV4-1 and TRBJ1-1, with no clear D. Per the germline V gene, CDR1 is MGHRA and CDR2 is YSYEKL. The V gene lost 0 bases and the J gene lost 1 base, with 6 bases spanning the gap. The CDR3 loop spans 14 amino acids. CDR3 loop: CASSQDVGNTEAFF. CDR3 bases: TGCGCCAGCAGCCAAGATGTCGGGAACACTGAAGCTTTCTTT.

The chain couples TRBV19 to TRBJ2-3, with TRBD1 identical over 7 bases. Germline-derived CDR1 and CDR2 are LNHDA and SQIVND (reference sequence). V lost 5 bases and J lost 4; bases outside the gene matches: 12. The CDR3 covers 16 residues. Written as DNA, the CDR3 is TGTGCCAGTAGTCGACCCACAGGGGTGGTAGCAGATACGCAGTATTTT. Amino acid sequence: CASSRPTGVVADTQYF.

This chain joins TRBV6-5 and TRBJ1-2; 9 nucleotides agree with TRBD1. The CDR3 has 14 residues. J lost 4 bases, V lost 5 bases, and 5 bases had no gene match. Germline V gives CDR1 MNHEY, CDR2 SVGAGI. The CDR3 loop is CASSTRTGAYGYTF. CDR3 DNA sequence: TGTGCCAGCAGTACTCGGACAGGGGCCTATGGCTACACCTTC.

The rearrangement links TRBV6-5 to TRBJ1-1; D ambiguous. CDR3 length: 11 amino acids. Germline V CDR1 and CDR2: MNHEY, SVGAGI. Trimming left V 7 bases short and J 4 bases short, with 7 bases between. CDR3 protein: CASNFPTEAFF. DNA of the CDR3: TGTGCCAGCAACTTCCCCACTGAAGCTTTCTTT.

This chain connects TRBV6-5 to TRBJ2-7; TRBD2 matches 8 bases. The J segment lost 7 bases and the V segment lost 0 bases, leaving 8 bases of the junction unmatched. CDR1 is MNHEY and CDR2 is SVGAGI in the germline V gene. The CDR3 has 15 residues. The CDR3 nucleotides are TGTGCCAGCAGTTACTCCGGCGGGAGGTTGGGGGAGCAGTACTTC. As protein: CASSYSGGRLGEQYF.

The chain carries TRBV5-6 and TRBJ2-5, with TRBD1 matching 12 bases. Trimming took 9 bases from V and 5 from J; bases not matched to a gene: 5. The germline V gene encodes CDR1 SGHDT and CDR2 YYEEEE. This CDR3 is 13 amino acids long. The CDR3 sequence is CATGTGGGETQYF. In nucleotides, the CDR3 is TGTGCCACCGGGACAGGGGGCGGTGAGACCCAGTACTTC.

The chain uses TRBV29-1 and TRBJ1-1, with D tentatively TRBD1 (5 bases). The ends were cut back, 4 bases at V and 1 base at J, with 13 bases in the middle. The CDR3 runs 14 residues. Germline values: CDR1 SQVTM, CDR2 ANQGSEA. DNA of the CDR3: TGCAGCGTTGCATCCAGGGTATCGAACACTGAAGCTTTCTTT. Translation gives CSVASRVSNTEAFF. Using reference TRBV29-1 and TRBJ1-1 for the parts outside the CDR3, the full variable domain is SAVISQKPSRDICQRGTSLTIQCQVDSQVTMMFWYRQQPGQSLTLIATANQGSEATYESGFVIDKFPISRPNLTFSTLTVSNMSPEDSSIYLCSVASRVSNTEAFFGQGTRLTVV.

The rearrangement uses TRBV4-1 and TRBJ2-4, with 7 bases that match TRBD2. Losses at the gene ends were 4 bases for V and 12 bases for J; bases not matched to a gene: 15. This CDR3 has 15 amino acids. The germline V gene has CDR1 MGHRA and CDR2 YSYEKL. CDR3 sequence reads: CASSRIGAGEAAQYF. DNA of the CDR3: TGCGCCAGCAGCCGTATCGGGGCGGGAGAAGCGGCTCAGTACTTC.

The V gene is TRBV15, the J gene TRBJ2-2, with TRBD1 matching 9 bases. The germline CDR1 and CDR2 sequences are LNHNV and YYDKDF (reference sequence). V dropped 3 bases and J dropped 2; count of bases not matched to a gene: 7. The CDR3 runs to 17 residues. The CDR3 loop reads CATSSGYRGRNTGELFF. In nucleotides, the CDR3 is TGTGCCACCAGCAGCGGATACAGGGGGCGAAACACCGGGGAGCTGTTTTTT.

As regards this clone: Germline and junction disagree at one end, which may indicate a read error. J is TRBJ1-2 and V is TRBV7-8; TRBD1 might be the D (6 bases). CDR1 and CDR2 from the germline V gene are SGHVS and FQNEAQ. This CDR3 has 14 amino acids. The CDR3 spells CASSLDRENYGHTF. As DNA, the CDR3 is TGTGCCAGCAGCTTAGACAGGGAAAACTATGGCCACACCTTC.

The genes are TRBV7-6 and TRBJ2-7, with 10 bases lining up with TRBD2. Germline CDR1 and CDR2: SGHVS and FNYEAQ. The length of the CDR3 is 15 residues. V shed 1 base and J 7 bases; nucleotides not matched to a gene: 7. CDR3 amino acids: CASSLGASGRNEQYF. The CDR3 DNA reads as TGTGCCAGCAGCTTAGGTGCTAGCGGGAGAAATGAGCAGTACTTC.

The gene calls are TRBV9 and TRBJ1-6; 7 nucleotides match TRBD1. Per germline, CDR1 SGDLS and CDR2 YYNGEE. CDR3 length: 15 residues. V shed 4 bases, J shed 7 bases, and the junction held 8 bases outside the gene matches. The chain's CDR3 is CASSSQTGLNSPLHF. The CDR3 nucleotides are TGTGCCAGCAGCAGCCAGACAGGGTTAAATTCACCCCTCCACTTT. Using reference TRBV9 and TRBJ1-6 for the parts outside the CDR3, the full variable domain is DSGVTQTPKHLITATGQRVTLRCSPRSGDLSVYWYQQSLDQGLQFLIQYYNGEERAKGNILERFSAQQFPDLHSELNLSSLELGDSALYFCASSSQTGLNSPLHFGNGTRLTVT.

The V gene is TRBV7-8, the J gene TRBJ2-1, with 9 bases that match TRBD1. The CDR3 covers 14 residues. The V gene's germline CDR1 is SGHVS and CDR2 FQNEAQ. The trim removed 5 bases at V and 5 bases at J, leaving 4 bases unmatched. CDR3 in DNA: TGTGCCAGCAGCCTCCGGGACAGGGACAATGAGCAGTTCTTC. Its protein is CASSLRDRDNEQFF.

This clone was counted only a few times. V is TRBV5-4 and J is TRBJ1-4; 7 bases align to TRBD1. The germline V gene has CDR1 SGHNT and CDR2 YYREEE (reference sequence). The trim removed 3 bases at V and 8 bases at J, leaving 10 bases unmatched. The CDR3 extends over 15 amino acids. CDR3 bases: TGTGCCAGCAGCTATACAGGGGAGCTTACAGAAAAACTGTTTTTT. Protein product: CASSYTGELTEKLFF.

The CDR3 DNA is TGTGCCAGCAGTTATTCTCAACAGGGGGGCTATGGCTACACCTTC. This gives the protein CASSYSQQGGYGYTF. The gene calls are TRBV6-5 and TRBJ1-2; 8 positions agree with TRBD1. Germline assignment: CDR1 MNHEY and CDR2 SVGAGI. The CDR3 extends over 15 amino acids. V shed 3 bases and J 4 bases; nucleotides not matched to a gene: 7.

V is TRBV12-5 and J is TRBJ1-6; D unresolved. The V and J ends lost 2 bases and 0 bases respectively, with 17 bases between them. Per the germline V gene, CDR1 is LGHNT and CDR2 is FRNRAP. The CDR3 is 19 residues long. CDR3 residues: CASGLTTRVLSSYNSPLHF. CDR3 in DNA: TGTGCTAGTGGTTTGACTACACGGGTGTTGAGCTCCTATAATTCACCCCTCCACTTT.

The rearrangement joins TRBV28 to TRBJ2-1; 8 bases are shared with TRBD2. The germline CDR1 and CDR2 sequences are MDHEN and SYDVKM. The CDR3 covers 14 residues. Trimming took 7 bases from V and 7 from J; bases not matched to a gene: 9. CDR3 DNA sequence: TGTGCCAGCAAGGGGGGACTAGTGATTAATGAGCAGTTCTTC. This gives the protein CASKGGLVINEQFF.

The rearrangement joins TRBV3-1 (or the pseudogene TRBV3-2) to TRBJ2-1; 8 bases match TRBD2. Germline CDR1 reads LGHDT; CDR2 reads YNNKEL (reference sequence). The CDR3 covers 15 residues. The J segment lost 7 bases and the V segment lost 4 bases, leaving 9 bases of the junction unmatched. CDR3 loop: CASSPLAGPGNEQFF. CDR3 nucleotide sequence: TGTGCCAGCAGCCCTTTAGCGGGACCGGGTAATGAGCAGTTCTTC.

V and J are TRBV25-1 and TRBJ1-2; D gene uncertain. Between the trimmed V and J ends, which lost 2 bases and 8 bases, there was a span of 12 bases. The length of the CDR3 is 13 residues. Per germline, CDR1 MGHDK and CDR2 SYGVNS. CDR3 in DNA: TGTGCCAGCAGTGAACGTCGGGAGTCAGGCTACACCTTC. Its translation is CASSERRESGYTF.

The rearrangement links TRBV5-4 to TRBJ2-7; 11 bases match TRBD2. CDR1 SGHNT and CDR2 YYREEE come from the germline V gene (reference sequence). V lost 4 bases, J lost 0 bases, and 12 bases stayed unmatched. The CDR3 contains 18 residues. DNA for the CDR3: TGTGCCAGCAGCGACCTGGGACTAGCGGCCCTAAGCTCCTACGAGCAGTACTTC. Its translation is CASSDLGLAALSSYEQYF.

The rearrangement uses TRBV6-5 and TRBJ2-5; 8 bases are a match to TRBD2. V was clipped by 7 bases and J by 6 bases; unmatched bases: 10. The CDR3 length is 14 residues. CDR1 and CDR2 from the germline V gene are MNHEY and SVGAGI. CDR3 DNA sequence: TGTGCCAGCACCCCCGGGGGGGGCGGAAAGACCCAGTACTTC. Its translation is CASTPGGGGKTQYF.

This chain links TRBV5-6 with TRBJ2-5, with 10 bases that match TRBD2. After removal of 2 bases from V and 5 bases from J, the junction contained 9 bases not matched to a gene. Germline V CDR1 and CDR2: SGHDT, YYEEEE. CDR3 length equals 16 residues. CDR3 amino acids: CASSFPSGRAGETQYF. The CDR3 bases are TGTGCCAGCAGCTTCCCCAGCGGGAGGGCCGGGGAGACCCAGTACTTC.

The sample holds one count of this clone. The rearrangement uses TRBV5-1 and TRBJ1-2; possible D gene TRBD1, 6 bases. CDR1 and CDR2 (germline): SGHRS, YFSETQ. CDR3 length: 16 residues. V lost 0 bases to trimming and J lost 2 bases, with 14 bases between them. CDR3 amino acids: CASSLDAGGLNYGYTF. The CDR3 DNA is TGCGCCAGCAGCTTGGATGCGGGGGGCTTAAACTATGGCTACACCTTC. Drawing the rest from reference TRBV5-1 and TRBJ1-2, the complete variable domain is KAGVTQTPRYLIKTRGQQVTLSCSPISGHRSVSWYQQTPGQGLQFLFEYFSETQRNKGNFPGRFSGRQFSNSRSEMNVSTLELGDSALYLCASSLDAGGLNYGYTFGSGTRLTVV.

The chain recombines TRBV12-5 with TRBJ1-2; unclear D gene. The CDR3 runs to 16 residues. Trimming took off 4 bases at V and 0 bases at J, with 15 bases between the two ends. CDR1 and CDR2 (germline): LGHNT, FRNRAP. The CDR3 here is CASGSHADGANYGYTF. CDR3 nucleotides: TGTGCTAGTGGTTCCCACGCCGACGGGGCTAACTATGGCTACACCTTC.

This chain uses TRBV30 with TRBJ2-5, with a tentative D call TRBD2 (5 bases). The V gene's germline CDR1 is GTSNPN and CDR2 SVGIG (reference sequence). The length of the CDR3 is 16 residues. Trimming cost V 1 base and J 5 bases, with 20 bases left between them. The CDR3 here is CAWSAQTTSSGETQYF. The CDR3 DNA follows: TGTGCCTGGAGTGCCCAGACTACGTCTAGTGGGGAGACCCAGTACTTC.

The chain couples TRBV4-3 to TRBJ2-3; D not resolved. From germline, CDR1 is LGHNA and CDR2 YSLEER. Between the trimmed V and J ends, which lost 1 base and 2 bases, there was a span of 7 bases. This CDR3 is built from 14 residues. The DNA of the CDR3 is TGCGCCAGCAGCCAAGGTCCTTACACAGATACGCAGTATTTT. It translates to CASSQGPYTDTQYF.

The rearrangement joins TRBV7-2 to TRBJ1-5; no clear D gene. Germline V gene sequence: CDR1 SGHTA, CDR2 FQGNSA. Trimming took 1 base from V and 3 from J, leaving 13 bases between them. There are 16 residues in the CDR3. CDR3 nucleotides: TGTGCCAGCAGCTTAGATGGTTCCTATGACAATCAGCCCCAGCATTTT. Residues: CASSLDGSYDNQPQHF.

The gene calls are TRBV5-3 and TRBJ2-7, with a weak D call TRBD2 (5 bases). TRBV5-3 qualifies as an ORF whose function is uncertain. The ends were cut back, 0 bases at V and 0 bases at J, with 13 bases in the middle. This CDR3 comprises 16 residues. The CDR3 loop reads CARSLVRGSHSYEQYF. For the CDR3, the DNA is TGTGCCAGAAGCTTGGTACGGGGTAGCCACTCCTACGAGCAGTACTTC.

The CDR3 protein is CASSEAASGKDTQYF. The CDR3, as DNA: TGTGCCAGCAGTGAAGCGGCTAGCGGGAAGGATACGCAGTATTTT. The V and J genes are TRBV2 and TRBJ2-3; 9 positions agree with TRBD2. Germline V lookup: CDR1 SNHLY, CDR2 FYNNEI. This CDR3 is built from 15 residues. With V trimmed by 0 bases and J by 6 bases, 4 bases remained unmatched.